This T cell receptor beta chain came from a study of T cells after posttransplantation cyclophosphamide. Profiling relied on immunoSEQ multiplex PCR, and the TCRdb table lists in-frame clones only, not all of them. The sample gives about 25,000 clones, none seen only once, and the top ten clones hold under 5%. The germline V and J ends were trimmed by 7 bases and 3 bases, with 15 bases remaining between them. This CDR3 has 15 residues. CDR1 and CDR2 from the germline V gene are SGHTA and FQGNSA. At least ten counts were recorded for this clone. The rearrangement joins TRBV7-2 to TRBJ2-2, with a possible D match to TRBD1 (5 bases). This TCR derives from a woman aged 50 to 60 in good health, CMV-negative, and a related stem cell transplant donor. The material sequenced was PBMCs. The CDR3: CASTSRQGYTGELFF. The CDR3 bases are TGTGCCAGCACCTCGAGGCAGGGATACACCGGGGAGCTGTTTTTT.